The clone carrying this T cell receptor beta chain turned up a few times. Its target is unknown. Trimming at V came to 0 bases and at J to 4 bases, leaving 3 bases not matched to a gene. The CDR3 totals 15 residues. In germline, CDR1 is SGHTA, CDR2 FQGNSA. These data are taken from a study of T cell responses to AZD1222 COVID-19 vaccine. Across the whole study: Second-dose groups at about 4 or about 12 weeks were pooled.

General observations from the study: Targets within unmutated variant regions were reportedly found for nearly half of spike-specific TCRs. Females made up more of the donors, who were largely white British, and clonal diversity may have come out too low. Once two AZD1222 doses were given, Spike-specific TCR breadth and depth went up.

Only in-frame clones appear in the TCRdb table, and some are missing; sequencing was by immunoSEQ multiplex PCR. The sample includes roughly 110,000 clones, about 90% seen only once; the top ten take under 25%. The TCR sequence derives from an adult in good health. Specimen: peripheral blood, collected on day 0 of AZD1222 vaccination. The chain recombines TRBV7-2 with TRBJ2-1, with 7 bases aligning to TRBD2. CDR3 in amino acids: CASSLARGRYNEQFF. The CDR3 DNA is TGTGCCAGCAGCTTAGCGCGGGGGAGATACAATGAGCAGTTCTTC.